This TCR beta chain was sequenced in a study of blood T cell repertoires in COVID-19. Study-wide context: Samples representing acute and convalescent COVID-19 were sourced from the United States, Italy and Spain. Sample material is recorded as cDNA or gDNA derived from T cells, B-cell-depleted T cells, or PBMCs.

This CDR3 comprises 14 residues. Germline V gives CDR1 SGHRS, CDR2 YFSETQ. Trimming took 3 bases from V and 3 from J; bases not matched to a gene: 5. Authors' processing steps: Scientists estimated how many nucleated cells there were by amplifying reference gene primers. Using immunoSEQ multiplex PCR, the repertoire was profiled, and TCRdb retains in-frame clones only, with some absent. The V and J calls and clone size come from that table; D and trimming were worked out from the DNA. The sample lists about 29,000 clones, over 75% occurring once. The specimen sequenced was peripheral blood. This TCR was sampled from an elderly man with acute or convalescent COVID-19. This chain links TRBV5-1 with TRBJ1-2; 7 positions agree with TRBD1. CDR3 DNA: TGCGCCAGCAGCTCAGGGACAGCCGACTATGGCTACACCTTC. This gives the protein CASSSGTADYGYTF.